This T cell receptor (beta chain) was obtained from a study of blood T cell repertoires in COVID-19. Across the whole study: Samples representing acute and convalescent COVID-19 were sourced from the United States, Italy and Spain.

In the original workflow: Amplification from reference gene primers served as the basis for estimated nucleated cell counts. Clones were sequenced by immunoSEQ multiplex PCR, and TCRdb holds only the in-frame ones, with some missing. V, J and clone size are taken as reported in that table, and D and trimming were inferred from the DNA itself. The sample contains 70,000 or so clones, roughly 85% of which appear only once. With 0 bases removed from V and 6 bases from J, the gap between germline ends came to 8 bases. The germline CDR1 and CDR2 sequences are SGHTA and FQGNSA. The CDR3 is 13 amino acids. This clone was found once.

The clonotype comes from a young man with acute or convalescent COVID-19. The V and J genes are TRBV7-2 and TRBJ1-2; no definite D call. Sequencing input: peripheral blood. The CDR3 DNA sequence: TGTGCCAGCAGCTTAGCGAGAGCCAATGGCTACACCTTC. The encoded protein is CASSLARANGYTF.